Listed here are 5 T cell receptor beta chains from one sample, sequenced in a study of cytomegalovirus exposure and HLA in healthy donors (dated by TCRdb to 2016 to 2017). Libraries were made using the immunoSEQ multiplex PCR assay. For the multiplex PCR, a mixture combining 60 forward primers for TCR Vbeta segments and 13 reverse primers for TCR Jbeta segments was used. Here the immuneACCESS table is served through TCRdb, limited to in-frame sequences with V and J called. Missing clones are a known gap in these copies; in checked studies unresolved V genes cover under half, and the rest lacks a known reason. Here the sample has approximately 100,000 clones; around 79% occur a single time. 1.5% to 2% of the sample is taken by the ten largest. The sequenced sample was PBMCs. These receptors all stem from a woman aged 40 to 50 in good health and CMV-seronegative.

On this clone itself: The junction shows a germline mismatch at one end, possibly a read error. The genes are TRBV7-9 and TRBJ2-7, with 7 bases identical to TRBD1. This CDR3 contains 17 residues. The germline gives CDR1 SEHNR, CDR2 FQNEAQ (reference sequence). As DNA, the CDR3 is TGTTCCAGCACCGCCCCGGCACGGACAGGAGGTTTATCGGAGCAGTACTTC. It encodes CSSTAPARTGGLSEQYF. Using reference TRBV7-9 and TRBJ2-7 for the parts outside the CDR3, the full variable domain is DTGVSQNPRHKITKRGQNVTFRCDPISEHNRLYWYRQTLGQGPEFLTYFQNEAQLEKSRLLSDRFSAERPKGSFSTLEIQRTEQGDSAMYLCSSTAPARTGGLSEQYFGPGTRLTVT.

V gene TRBV7-8 combines with J gene TRBJ1-4, with TRBD1 as a possible D gene (5 bases). Germline CDR1 reads SGHVS; CDR2 reads FQNEAQ. Trimming removed 1 base from V and 6 bases from J, with 9 bases in between. This CDR3 region has 14 residues. This chain's CDR3 is CASSLVSGDEKLFF. The CDR3 DNA follows: TGTGCCAGCAGCTTAGTATCGGGGGATGAAAAACTGTTTTTT.

This clone appeared a few times. This chain joins TRBV15 and TRBJ2-5; 10 nucleotides align to TRBD2. The CDR3 is 17 amino acids. V trimming: 1 base; J trimming: 0 bases; junction bases outside the gene matches: 5. Germline CDR1 LNHNV, CDR2 YYDKDF (reference sequence). Here the CDR3 DNA reads TGTGCCACCAGCAGAGGGGGGCTAGCGGGGGACCAAGAGACCCAGTACTTC. As protein: CATSRGGLAGDQETQYF.

The genes are TRBV5-1 and TRBJ2-1; 9 bases map to TRBD1. This CDR3 is 14 amino acids long. V dropped 1 base and J dropped 5; count of bases not matched to a gene: 1. Germline-derived CDR1 and CDR2 are SGHRS and YFSETQ. CDR3 sequence (DNA): TGCGCCAGCAGCTTGTGGACAGGGGACAATGAGCAGTTCTTC. Residues: CASSLWTGDNEQFF.

The chain combines TRBV7-9 with TRBJ2-5; the match to TRBD1 covers 8 bases. The CDR3 has 12 amino acids. V trimming: 5 bases; J trimming: 10 bases; junction bases outside the gene matches: 6. Germline V lookup: CDR1 SEHNR, CDR2 FQNEAQ (reference sequence). The CDR3 sequence is CASSVGQVDQYF. CDR3 bases: TGTGCCAGCAGCGTGGGACAGGTGGACCAGTACTTC.